This record looks at one T cell receptor (beta chain) sequence and its context. The record originates from a study of OX40 agonist ivuxolimab in advanced cancers. Background on the study: With a range of roughly 23 to 79, age averaged approximately 55 years, and approximately 83% were male.

Generated by immunoSEQ multiplex PCR, the TCRdb table keeps only in-frame clones and is missing some. The sample holds tens of thousands of clones; about 91% are singletons and the top ten take 7.1%. This CDR3 spans 15 amino acids. Germline lookup yields CDR1 LNHDA and CDR2 SQIVND (reference sequence). The V and J ends lost 3 bases and 7 bases respectively, with 16 bases between them. This chain links TRBV19 with TRBJ2-1, with D possibly matching TRBD2 (5 bases). Sample: CD4+ or CD8+ T cells sorted from blood, taken in a trial of the OX40 agonist ivuxolimab. This receptor was obtained from an adult with an advanced solid tumor such as melanoma, head and neck, liver or kidney cancer. The CDR3 region is CASSMEAALRNEQFF. The CDR3 nucleotides read TGTGCCAGTAGTATGGAAGCGGCCCTTCGGAATGAGCAGTTCTTC. Drawing the rest from reference TRBV19 and TRBJ2-1, the complete variable domain is DGGITQSPKYLFRKEGQNVTLSCEQNLNHDAMYWYRQDPGQGLRLIYYSQIVNDFQKGDIAEGYSVSREKKESFPLTVTSAQKNPTAFYLCASSMEAALRNEQFFGPGTRLTVL.